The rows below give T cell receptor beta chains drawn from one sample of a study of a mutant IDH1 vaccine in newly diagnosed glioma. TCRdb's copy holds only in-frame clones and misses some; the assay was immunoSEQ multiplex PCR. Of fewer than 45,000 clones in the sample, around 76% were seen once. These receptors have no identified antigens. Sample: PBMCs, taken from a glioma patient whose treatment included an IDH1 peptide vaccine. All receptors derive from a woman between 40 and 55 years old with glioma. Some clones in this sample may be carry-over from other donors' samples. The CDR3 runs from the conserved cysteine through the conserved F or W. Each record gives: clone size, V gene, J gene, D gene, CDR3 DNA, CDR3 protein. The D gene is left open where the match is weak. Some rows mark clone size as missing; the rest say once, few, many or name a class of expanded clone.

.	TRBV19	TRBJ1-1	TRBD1	TGTGCCAGTAGTATCCCTCGGACAGGGTGGACTGAAGCTTTCTTT	CASSIPRTGWTEAFF
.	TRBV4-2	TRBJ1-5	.	TGTGCCAGCAGTTTGAGCGGACAGCCCCAGCATTTT	CASSLSGQPQHF
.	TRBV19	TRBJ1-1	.	TGTGCCAGTAGTAGGGAAGGGGACACTGAAGCTTTCTTT	CASSREGDTEAFF
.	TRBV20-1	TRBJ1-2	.	TGCAGTGCCAAACCGCCGGGAGGCTACACCTTC	CSAKPPGGYTF
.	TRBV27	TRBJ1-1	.	TGTGCCAGCAGTCCTTCGGGGGGGGGTGAAGCTTTCTTT	CASSPSGGGEAFF
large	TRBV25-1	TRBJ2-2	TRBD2	TGTGCCAGCAGTGATAGTGGCGGGGGGATTACCGGGGAGCTGTTTTTT	CASSDSGGGITGELFF
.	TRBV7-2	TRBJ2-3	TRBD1	TGTGCCAGCAGCTTTACGGGACAGACCACAGATACGCAGTATTTT	CASSFTGQTTDTQYF
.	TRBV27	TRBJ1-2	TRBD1	TGTGCCAGCAGCCACCGGGACAGAAGTGGCTACACCTTC	CASSHRDRSGYTF
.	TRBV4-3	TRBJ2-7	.	TGCGCCAGCAGCCAAGATATCGAGTTGCGGGAGCAGTACTTC	CASSQDIELREQYF
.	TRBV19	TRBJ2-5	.	TGTGCCAGTAGCCTAATCGGGGAGACCCAGTACTTC	CASSLIGETQYF
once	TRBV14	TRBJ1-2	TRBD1	TGTGCCAGCAGCCAAGGGCAGGGGGTCTACTATGGCTACACCTTC	CASSQGQGVYYGYTF